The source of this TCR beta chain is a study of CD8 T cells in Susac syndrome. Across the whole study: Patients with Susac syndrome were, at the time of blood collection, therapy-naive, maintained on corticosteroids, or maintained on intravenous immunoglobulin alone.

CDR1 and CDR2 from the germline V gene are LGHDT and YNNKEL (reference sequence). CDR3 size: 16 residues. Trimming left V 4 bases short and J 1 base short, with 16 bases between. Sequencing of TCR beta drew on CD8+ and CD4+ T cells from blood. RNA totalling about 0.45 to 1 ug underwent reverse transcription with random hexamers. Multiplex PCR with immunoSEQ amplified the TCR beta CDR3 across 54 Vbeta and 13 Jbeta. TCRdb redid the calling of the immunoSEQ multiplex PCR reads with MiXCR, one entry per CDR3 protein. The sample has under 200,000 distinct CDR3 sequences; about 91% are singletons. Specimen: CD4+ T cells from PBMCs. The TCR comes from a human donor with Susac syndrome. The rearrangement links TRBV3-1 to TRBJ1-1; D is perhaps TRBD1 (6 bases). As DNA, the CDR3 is TGTGCCAGCAGCCCCCTGAGGGGCAGGGGGAACACTGAAGCTTTCTTT. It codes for CASSPLRGRGNTEAFF.